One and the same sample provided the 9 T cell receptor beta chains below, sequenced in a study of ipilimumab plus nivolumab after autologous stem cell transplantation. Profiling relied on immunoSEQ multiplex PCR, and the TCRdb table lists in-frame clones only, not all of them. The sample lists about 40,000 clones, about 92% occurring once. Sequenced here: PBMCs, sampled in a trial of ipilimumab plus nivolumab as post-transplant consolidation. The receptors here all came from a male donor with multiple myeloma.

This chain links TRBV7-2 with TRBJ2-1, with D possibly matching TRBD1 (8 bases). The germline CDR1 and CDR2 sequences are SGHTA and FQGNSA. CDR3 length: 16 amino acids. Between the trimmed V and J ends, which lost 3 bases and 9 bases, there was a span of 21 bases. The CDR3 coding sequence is TGTGCCAGCAGCTTCAGAGGACAGGGAGGGTTTGTTGAGCAGTTCTTC. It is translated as CASSFRGQGGFVEQFF.

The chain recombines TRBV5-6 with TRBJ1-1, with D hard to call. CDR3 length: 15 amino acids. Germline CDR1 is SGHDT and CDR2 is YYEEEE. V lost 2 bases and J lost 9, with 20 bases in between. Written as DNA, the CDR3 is TGTGCCAGCAGCTTTAAGGATCCCGTGTATCGTCAAGCTTTCTTT. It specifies CASSFKDPVYRQAFF.

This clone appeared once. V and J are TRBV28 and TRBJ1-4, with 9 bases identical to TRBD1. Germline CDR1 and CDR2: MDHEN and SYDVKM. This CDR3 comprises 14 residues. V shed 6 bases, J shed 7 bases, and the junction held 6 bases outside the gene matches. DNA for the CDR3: TGTGCCAGCAGCCGACAGGGGGTAGGTGAAAAACTGTTTTTT. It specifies CASSRQGVGEKLFF. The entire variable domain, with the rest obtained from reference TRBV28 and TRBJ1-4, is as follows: DVKVTQSSRYLVKRTGEKVFLECVQDMDHENMFWYRQDPGLGLRLIYFSYDVKMKEKGDIPEGYSVSREKKERFSLILESASTNQTSMYLCASSRQGVGEKLFFGSGTQLSVL.

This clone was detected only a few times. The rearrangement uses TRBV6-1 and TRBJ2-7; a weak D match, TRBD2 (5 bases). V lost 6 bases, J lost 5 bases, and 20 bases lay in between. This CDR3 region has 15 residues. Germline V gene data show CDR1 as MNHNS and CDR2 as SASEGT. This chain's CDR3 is CASSKAERVVNEQYF. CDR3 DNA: TGTGCCAGCAGCAAAGCGGAGAGGGTCGTCAACGAGCAGTACTTC.

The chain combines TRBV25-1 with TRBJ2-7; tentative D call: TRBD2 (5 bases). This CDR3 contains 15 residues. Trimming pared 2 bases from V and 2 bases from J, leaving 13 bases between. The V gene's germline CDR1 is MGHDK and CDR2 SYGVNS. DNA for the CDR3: TGTGCCAGCAGTGAAGGGCGGGCGGGCGCCTACGAGCAGTACTTC. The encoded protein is CASSEGRAGAYEQYF.

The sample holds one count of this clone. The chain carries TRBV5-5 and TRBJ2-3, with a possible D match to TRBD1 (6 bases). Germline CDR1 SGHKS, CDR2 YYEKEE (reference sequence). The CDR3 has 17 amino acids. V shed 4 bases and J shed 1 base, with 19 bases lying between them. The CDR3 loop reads CASSPNRVSSGTDTQYF. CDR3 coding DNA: TGTGCCAGCAGCCCAAACAGGGTTTCCTCAGGCACAGATACGCAGTATTTT.

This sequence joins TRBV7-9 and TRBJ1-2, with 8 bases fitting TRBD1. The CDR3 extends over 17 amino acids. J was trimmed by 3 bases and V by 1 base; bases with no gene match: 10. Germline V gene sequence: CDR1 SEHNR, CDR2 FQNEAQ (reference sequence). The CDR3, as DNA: TGTGCCAGCAGCTTAGAAGGCAGGACAGGGCCCCACTATGGCTACACCTTC. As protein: CASSLEGRTGPHYGYTF.

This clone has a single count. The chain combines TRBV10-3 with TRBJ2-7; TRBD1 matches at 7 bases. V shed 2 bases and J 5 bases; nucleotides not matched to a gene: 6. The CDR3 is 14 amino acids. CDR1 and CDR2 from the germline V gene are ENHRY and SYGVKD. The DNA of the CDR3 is TGTGCCATCAGTGAGGACAGGGTAAGGGACGAGCAGTACTTC. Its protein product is CAISEDRVRDEQYF.

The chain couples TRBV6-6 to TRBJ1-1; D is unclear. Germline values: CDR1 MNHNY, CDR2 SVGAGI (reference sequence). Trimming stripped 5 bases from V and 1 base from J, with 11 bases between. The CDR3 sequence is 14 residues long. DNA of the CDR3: TGTGCCAGCAGTGGGGTGGCCAGGAACACTGAAGCTTTCTTT. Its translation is CASSGVARNTEAFF.